This T cell receptor beta chain came from a study of low-dose radiotherapy and immunotherapy resistance in tumors. Study at large: Dosing for Cohort 2 consisted of 1 Gy per fraction every two weeks, reaching a total of 13 Gy over 26 weeks. Each patient took aspirin at a dose of 300 mg by mouth once daily over the course of four cycles, with dosing beginning on cycle 1 day 1.

This CDR3 is 10 amino acids long. The germline V gene encodes CDR1 DFQATT and CDR2 SNEGSKA (reference sequence). Trimming removed 4 bases at V and 7 bases at J, with 7 bases between. First-strand cDNA used TRAV- and TRBV-specific primers, covering alpha and beta chains. The authors ran around 20 PCR cycles to amplify TCRs with a constant-region primer and V-primer adapter. TCRdb ran MiXCR on the reads and lists one entry per CDR3 protein. The table has around 64,000 distinct CDR3 sequences, about a quarter seen once. This sample's time point: before trial treatment. Treatment combined nivolumab, ipilimumab, aspirin, low-dose cyclophosphamide and low-dose radiotherapy in a dose-escalation trial. This clonotype appeared a few times.

The receptor comes from a male donor with rectosigmoid adenocarcinoma. This chain links TRBV20-1 with TRBJ1-1; D ambiguous. This specimen consisted of PBMCs, obtained before treatment. DNA of the CDR3: TGCAGTGCTATTTCCCTTGAAGCTTTCTTT. Translation: CSAISLEAFF.